The 15 T cell receptor beta chains listed next were all sequenced from one sample in a study of early T cells in non-severe SARS-CoV-2 infection. TCRdb ran MiXCR on the 5' RACE reads and lists one entry per CDR3 protein. The sample yields 30,000 to 45,000 distinct CDR3 sequences, around 4.3% seen once. Sequencing was done on a sample of whole blood. These receptors all stem from an adult who was a healthcare worker with PCR-confirmed SARS-CoV-2 infection or an uninfected control (not recorded which).

In this sample, this clonotype turned up many times. The rearrangement links TRBV19 to TRBJ2-7; the D gene could be TRBD1 or TRBD2 (5 bases each). The CDR3 contains 17 residues. The germline V and J ends were trimmed by 4 bases and 2 bases, with 21 bases remaining between them. Germline V gives CDR1 LNHDA, CDR2 SQIVND (reference sequence). For the CDR3, the DNA is TGTGCCAGTAGTAAACCCGTGGGGCTAGCCCAGACCTACGAGCAGTACTTC. Translated: CASSKPVGLAQTYEQYF.

This clonotype was recorded many times. V gene TRBV16 combines with J gene TRBJ1-1; perhaps TRBD1 as D (5 bases). The CDR3 spans 16 residues. CDR1 is KGHSY, CDR2 FQNENV, per germline. V dropped 0 bases and J dropped 3 bases, with 14 bases sitting between them. The CDR3 protein is CASSQSPDLGDTEAFF. The DNA for the CDR3 is TGTGCCAGCAGCCAATCTCCCGACCTGGGGGACACTGAAGCTTTCTTT.

This clonotype was detected only a few times. The genes are TRBV11-2 and TRBJ2-1; 7 nucleotides line up with TRBD2. V gave up 5 bases and J gave up 1 base; unmatched junction bases: 5. Germline CDR1 and CDR2: SGHAT and FQNNGV. This CDR3 comprises 15 residues. The CDR3 spells CASSNTGGSYNEQFF. As DNA, the CDR3 is TGTGCCAGCAGCAACACGGGGGGATCCTACAATGAGCAGTTCTTC.

CDR3: CSARASGANVLTF. The CDR3 bases are TGCAGTGCTAGGGCCTCTGGGGCCAACGTCCTGACTTTC. V usage is TRBV20-1 and J usage is TRBJ2-6, with D hard to call. CDR3 size: 13 residues. Germline CDR1 DFQATT, CDR2 SNEGSKA (reference sequence). Trimming pared 3 bases from V and 0 bases from J, leaving 3 bases between.

This clonotype was found a few times. The rearrangement uses TRBV28 and TRBJ2-5, with TRBD2 as a possible D gene (5 bases). This CDR3 is built from 14 residues. The V and J ends lost 5 bases and 3 bases respectively, with 13 bases between them. Germline CDR1 is MDHEN and CDR2 is SYDVKM. Here the CDR3 reads CASSRVASEETQYF. DNA for the CDR3: TGTGCCAGCAGTAGAGTAGCGTCGGAAGAGACCCAGTACTTC.

This clonotype was seen ten or more times. The V and J genes are TRBV28 and TRBJ2-2; D perhaps matches TRBD1 (5 bases). CDR1 and CDR2 from the germline V gene are MDHEN and SYDVKM. The CDR3 has 17 amino acids. V was cut by 3 bases and J by 0 bases, with 14 bases left in between. CDR3 coding DNA: TGTGCCAGCAGTTTTCCAGGGCTCTCTTCGAACACCGGGGAGCTGTTTTTT. It specifies CASSFPGLSSNTGELFF.

This clonotype was seen many times. The chain employs TRBV7-3 and TRBJ2-1, with 11 nucleotides matching TRBD2. Germline-derived CDR1 and CDR2 are SGHTA and FQGTGA. The CDR3 runs to 14 residues. V lost 3 bases, J lost 7 bases, and 2 bases stayed unmatched. For the CDR3, the DNA is TGTGCCAGCAGCTTGGGACTAGCGGTAAATGAGCAGTTCTTC. It translates to CASSLGLAVNEQFF.

This clonotype was recorded many times. The chain uses TRBV28 and TRBJ2-5; 8 bases are a match to TRBD1. Germline CDR1 is MDHEN and CDR2 is SYDVKM. V shed 6 bases and J 3 bases; nucleotides not matched to a gene: 6. The CDR3 has 14 amino acids. CDR3: CASSPGDRKETQYF. For the CDR3, the DNA is TGTGCCAGCAGCCCAGGGGACAGGAAAGAGACCCAGTACTTC.

In its sample, this clonotype was seen many times. The chain employs TRBV5-1 and TRBJ2-7, with 9 bases lining up with TRBD1. Germline V gene sequence: CDR1 SGHRS, CDR2 YFSETQ. The V segment lost 4 bases and the J segment 2 bases; nucleotides outside the gene matches: 4. CDR3 length: 14 amino acids. CDR3 sequence: CASSVGQGAYEQYF. CDR3 DNA sequence: TGCGCCAGCAGCGTGGGACAGGGCGCCTACGAGCAGTACTTC.

This clonotype was counted at least ten times. This rearrangement joins TRBV7-7 to TRBJ2-1; 8 nucleotides match TRBD2. Germline CDR1 is SSHAT and CDR2 is FNYEAQ (reference sequence). This CDR3 contains 16 residues. V shed 5 bases, J shed 6 bases, and the junction held 12 bases outside the gene matches. The CDR3 sequence is CASSPLGAGAPNEQFF. CDR3 sequence (DNA): TGTGCCAGCAGCCCCTTGGGAGCGGGGGCCCCCAATGAGCAGTTCTTC. Full variable domain (remainder filled in from reference TRBV7-7 and TRBJ2-1): GAGVSQSPRYKVTKRGQDVTLRCDPISSHATLYWYQQALGQGPEFLTYFNYEAQPDKSGLPSDRFSAERPEGSISTLTIQRTEQRDSAMYRCASSPLGAGAPNEQFFGPGTRLTVL.

This clonotype was recorded at least ten times. The chain combines TRBV11-2 with TRBJ2-1, with 9 bases fitting TRBD2. Germline V gene lookup returns CDR1 SGHAT and CDR2 FQNNGV. The CDR3 loop spans 15 amino acids. Trimming removed 1 base from V and 7 bases from J; junction bases left unmatched: 5. CDR3 sequence: CASSLVAGVLNEQFF. CDR3 coding DNA: TGTGCCAGCAGCTTAGTAGCGGGAGTTCTGAATGAGCAGTTCTTC.

This clonotype was recorded many times. The CDR3 bases are TGTGCCAGCAGTTCCCCCGGGACAGCCTACGAGCAGTACTTC. Its protein is CASSSPGTAYEQYF. The V call is TRBV12-3 or TRBV12-4, the J call TRBJ2-7; 7 bases line up with TRBD1. J gave up 2 bases and V 4 bases, and 5 bases lay outside the gene matches. The CDR3 sequence is 14 residues long.

This clonotype was detected ten times or more. The chain is built from TRBV19 and TRBJ1-5; 10 nucleotides match TRBD1. Per the germline V gene, CDR1 is LNHDA and CDR2 is SQIVND (reference sequence). V trimming: 6 bases; J trimming: 4 bases; junction bases outside the gene matches: 3. The CDR3 covers 14 residues. CDR3 nucleotides: TGTGCCAGTAGCGGACAGGGGGGTAATCAGCCCCAGCATTTT. This sequence encodes CASSGQGGNQPQHF. Full variable domain (missing parts from reference TRBV19 and TRBJ1-5): DGGITQSPKYLFRKEGQNVTLSCEQNLNHDAMYWYRQDPGQGLRLIYYSQIVNDFQKGDIAEGYSVSREKKESFPLTVTSAQKNPTAFYLCASSGQGGNQPQHFGDGTRLSIL.

There are many counts of this clonotype. The rearrangement links TRBV6-2 or TRBV6-3 to TRBJ2-1; 9 nucleotides align to TRBD2. The CDR3 contains 14 residues. Trimming at V came to 7 bases and at J to 4 bases, leaving 5 bases not matched to a gene. Looked up from germline, CDR1 is MNHEY and CDR2 is SVGEGT. The CDR3 bases are TGTGCCAGCAAACGGACTAGCGAATACAATGAGCAGTTCTTC. Encoded protein: CASKRTSEYNEQFF.

This clonotype was counted at least ten times. The DNA for the CDR3 is TGTGCCAGCAGCTTGAACAGCGCGAACACTGAAGCTTTCTTT. It translates to CASSLNSANTEAFF. The chain couples TRBV5-5 to TRBJ1-1; no reliable D call. The CDR3 loop spans 14 amino acids. Trimming shortened V by 1 base and J by 1 base, and 8 bases separated the two germline ends. Germline V gives CDR1 SGHKS, CDR2 YYEKEE (reference sequence).